Presented here are 27 T cell receptor beta chains from one specimen sequenced in a study of T cells after yellow fever vaccination. TCRdb re-analysed the 5' RACE reads in MiXCR, keeping a single row per CDR3 protein. Of 500,000 to 550,000 distinct CDR3 sequences listed, 21% are singletons. The sequences come from PBMCs, collected less than 25 days after the first yellow fever vaccination. The receptors were gathered from a man younger than 35 who received the YFV17D yellow fever vaccine.

This clonotype was observed a few times. The chain employs TRBV12-3 or TRBV12-4 and TRBJ2-1, with 13 bases fitting TRBD2. With V trimmed by 5 bases and J by 5 bases, 9 bases remained unmatched. This CDR3 contains 17 residues. The chain's CDR3 is CASSGRLAGGLDNEQFF. For the CDR3, the DNA is TGTGCCAGCAGTGGGCGACTAGCGGGGGGCCTGGACAATGAGCAGTTCTTC.

The chain employs TRBV20-1 and TRBJ1-2; no definite D call. The CDR3 covers 12 residues. The germline V gene has CDR1 DFQATT and CDR2 SNEGSKA (reference sequence). V was cut by 3 bases and J by 4 bases, with 9 bases left in between. In nucleotides, the CDR3 is TGCAGTGCTAGTTTGGCAGGCTATGGCTACACCTTC. Protein: CSASLAGYGYTF.

The chain couples TRBV12-3 or TRBV12-4 to TRBJ2-2, with TRBD1 identical over 9 bases. The V and J ends lost 2 bases and 4 bases, in that order; junction bases with no gene match: 5. This CDR3 is built from 16 residues. Here the CDR3 reads CASSLSQGAGTGELFF. CDR3 sequence (DNA): TGTGCCAGCAGTTTATCACAGGGGGCCGGCACCGGGGAGCTGTTTTTT.

This clonotype occurred a few times. The rearrangement links TRBV4-3 to TRBJ2-7, with a weak D call TRBD2 (6 bases). CDR1 is LGHNA and CDR2 is YSLEER in the germline V gene. CDR3 size: 15 residues. Trimming took off 5 bases at V and 1 base at J, with 15 bases between the two ends. CDR3 nucleotide sequence: TGCGCCAGCAGCAACCTAATTGCGGGATCCTACGAGCAGTACTTC. Encoded protein: CASSNLIAGSYEQYF.

The chain uses TRBV5-1 and TRBJ2-2, with TRBD2 matching over 7 bases. The CDR3 contains 15 residues. V lost 2 bases to trimming and J lost 4 bases; unmatched junction nucleotides: 5. Germline V gene sequence: CDR1 SGHRS, CDR2 YFSETQ. DNA for the CDR3: TGCGCCAGCAGCTTACTAGCGTTGGGCACCGGGGAGCTGTTTTTT. Its protein is CASSLLALGTGELFF.

This clonotype occurred a few times. This chain connects TRBV28 to TRBJ2-6; D remains ambiguous. The germline V gene has CDR1 MDHEN and CDR2 SYDVKM. The length of the CDR3 is 14 residues. V lost 8 bases to trimming and J lost 0 bases, with 8 bases between them. CDR3 residues: CASEQPSGANVLTF. DNA for the CDR3: TGTGCCAGCGAGCAACCCTCTGGGGCCAACGTCCTGACTTTC.

A few counts support this clonotype. The genes are TRBV12-3 or TRBV12-4 and TRBJ2-5; D gene ambiguous. The CDR3 extends over 14 amino acids. V lost 7 bases and J lost 5, with 17 bases in between. Written as DNA, the CDR3 is TGTGCCAGCACCGCGTATCCCCGTCTGGAGACCCAGTACTTC. This sequence encodes CASTAYPRLETQYF.

V and J are TRBV5-4 and TRBJ2-1, with 9 bases aligning to TRBD1. The trim removed 0 bases at V and 12 bases at J, leaving 10 bases unmatched. Germline V gene lookup returns CDR1 SGHNT and CDR2 YYREEE (reference sequence). The length of the CDR3 is 15 residues. The CDR3 nucleotides read TGTGCCAGCAGCTTGGGACAGGGGGGAGAGATTTCGCAGTTCTTC. Its translation is CASSLGQGGEISQFF.

This clonotype was observed a handful of times. The chain recombines TRBV6-5 with TRBJ1-5; D not resolved. Germline assignment: CDR1 MNHEY and CDR2 SVGAGI. CDR3 length: 12 amino acids. V dropped 6 bases and J dropped 10 bases, with 13 bases sitting between them. The CDR3 spells CASSKTWGPQHF. The CDR3 bases are TGTGCCAGCAGCAAGACCTGGGGACCCCAGCATTTT.

This chain uses TRBV7-2 with TRBJ2-1; D unresolved. V was shortened by 3 bases and J by 10 bases, with 19 bases between the two germline ends. The CDR3 totals 15 residues. Germline assignment: CDR1 SGHTA and CDR2 FQGNSA. The CDR3 spells CASSFLRTRFGEQFF. CDR3 coding DNA: TGTGCCAGCAGCTTTCTCCGGACCAGGTTTGGAGAGCAGTTCTTC.

This clonotype has ten or more counts. The chain has TRBV3-1 and TRBJ2-7; no definite D call. The V gene lost 1 base and the J gene lost 4 bases, with 8 bases spanning the gap. This CDR3 region has 13 residues. The germline gives CDR1 LGHDT, CDR2 YNNKEL (reference sequence). This CDR3 is CASSQGVGYEQYF. CDR3 nucleotides: TGTGCCAGCAGCCAAGGGGTGGGGTACGAGCAGTACTTC.

This chain joins TRBV6-1 and TRBJ2-5, with TRBD1 matching 7 bases. Germline CDR1 and CDR2: MNHNS and SASEGT. V trimming: 6 bases; J trimming: 1 base; junction bases outside the gene matches: 5. The CDR3 has 14 amino acids. CDR3 in amino acids: CASRIGQAQETQYF. DNA of the CDR3: TGTGCCAGCAGAATCGGACAGGCCCAAGAGACCCAGTACTTC.

This clonotype was observed a handful of times. CDR3 DNA: TGTGCCAGCAGCCACCCACCGAACACTGAAGCTTTCTTT. Its protein is CASSHPPNTEAFF. The genes are TRBV5-5 and TRBJ1-1; no clear D. Deletions cut 4 bases from V and 1 base from J, with 8 bases between. CDR3 length equals 13 residues. Germline values: CDR1 SGHKS, CDR2 YYEKEE (reference sequence).

There are a few counts of this clonotype. The V call is TRBV7-2, the J call TRBJ1-6; the D gene is possibly TRBD1 (6 bases). This CDR3 region has 15 residues. Germline CDR1 is SGHTA and CDR2 is FQGNSA. The V gene lost 5 bases and the J gene lost 7 bases, with 15 bases spanning the gap. CDR3 in DNA: TGTGCCAGCAGCGCATACAGGGCCGGGAATTCACCCCTCCACTTT. Encoded protein: CASSAYRAGNSPLHF.

The rearrangement joins TRBV7-9 to TRBJ2-7; no definite D call. The CDR3 runs 13 residues. The germline V gene has CDR1 SEHNR and CDR2 FQNEAQ (reference sequence). Trimming shortened V by 2 bases and J by 2 bases, and 7 bases separated the two germline ends. The DNA for the CDR3 is TGTGCCAGCAGCTTAACGCAGACCTACGAGCAGTACTTC. This translates into CASSLTQTYEQYF.

The CDR3 nucleotides read TGTGCCACCCTCGGGCCAACGAACACCGGGGAGCTGTTTTTT. Amino acid sequence: CATLGPTNTGELFF. V is TRBV2 and J is TRBJ2-2, with D uncertain. The V and J ends lost 10 bases and 0 bases respectively, with 12 bases between them. Germline CDR1 SNHLY, CDR2 FYNNEI. The CDR3 has 14 residues.

This clonotype has only a few counts. V gene TRBV30 combines with J gene TRBJ1-3; D is perhaps TRBD1 (5 bases). CDR1 and CDR2 (germline): GTSNPN, SVGIG (reference sequence). The CDR3 is 14 residues long. V was cut by 0 bases and J by 4 bases, with 10 bases left in between. CDR3 DNA: TGTGCCTGGAGTGTGCCGGGGCCCGGAAACACCATATATTTT. It translates to CAWSVPGPGNTIYF.

This clonotype was seen a few times. The V and J genes are TRBV7-9 and TRBJ1-2, with 7 bases identical to TRBD1. Looked up from germline, CDR1 is SEHNR and CDR2 is FQNEAQ (reference sequence). The CDR3 consists of 15 residues. Trimming cost V 5 bases and J 5 bases; bases outside gene matches: 11. The CDR3 spells CASSRASGTVYGYTF. In nucleotides, the CDR3 is TGTGCCAGCAGCAGGGCTTCAGGGACAGTTTATGGCTACACCTTC.

This clonotype was seen a few times. The chain recombines TRBV7-2 with TRBJ2-1, with 7 bases matching TRBD1. The CDR3 covers 13 residues. Germline V gene lookup returns CDR1 SGHTA and CDR2 FQGNSA. Trimming cost V 6 bases and J 5 bases; bases outside gene matches: 4. The CDR3 DNA reads as TGTGCCAGCAGGATTGACAGGGACAATGAGCAGTTCTTC. Protein product: CASRIDRDNEQFF.

This clonotype was seen more than once but under ten times. This chain uses TRBV28 with TRBJ2-1; D is ambiguous. V gave up 7 bases and J gave up 0 bases, with 7 bases separating them. The CDR3 loop spans 13 amino acids. Germline V gene sequence: CDR1 MDHEN, CDR2 SYDVKM. CDR3 nucleotide sequence: TGTGCCAGCATGTCAAGCTCCTACAATGAGCAGTTCTTC. It specifies CASMSSSYNEQFF.

At least ten counts were recorded for this clonotype. The chain uses TRBV5-7 and TRBJ2-1; the D is unclear. Being an ORF, TRBV5-7 has a function that is uncertain. V shed 6 bases and J shed 10 bases, with 8 bases lying between them. This CDR3 region has 10 residues. In DNA, the CDR3 is TGTGCCAGCACTGACGTCGAGCAGTTCTTC. Translation gives CASTDVEQFF.

This chain connects TRBV20-1 to TRBJ2-7; 10 nucleotides agree with TRBD1. The CDR3 covers 13 residues. Germline CDR1 is DFQATT and CDR2 is SNEGSKA (reference sequence). V dropped 3 bases and J dropped 3; count of bases not matched to a gene: 2. CDR3 DNA: TGCAGTGCTAGGCGGACAGGGGGCTACGAGCAGTACGTC. Protein sequence: CSARRTGGYEQYV.

This clonotype was seen a few times. This chain joins TRBV7-9 and TRBJ2-1; no reliable D call. This CDR3 is 16 amino acids long. The V end was cut by 5 bases, the J end by 0 bases, with 14 bases between. Germline CDR1 is SEHNR and CDR2 is FQNEAQ (reference sequence). The CDR3 protein is CASSPPTIFSYNEQFF. The CDR3 DNA is TGTGCCAGCAGCCCACCGACAATCTTCTCCTACAATGAGCAGTTCTTC.

This clonotype occurred a few times. The V and J genes are TRBV12-3 or TRBV12-4 and TRBJ1-1, with D unclear. This CDR3 contains 13 residues. Deletions cut 2 bases from V and 1 base from J, with 5 bases between. As DNA, the CDR3 is TGTGCCAGCAGTTTAAACAGGAACACTGAAGCTTTCTTT. It is translated as CASSLNRNTEAFF.

The rearrangement joins TRBV29-1 to TRBJ2-6; D may be TRBD2 (5 bases). The CDR3 extends over 15 amino acids. The ends were cut back, 6 bases at V and 0 bases at J, with 12 bases in the middle. Germline V gives CDR1 SQVTM, CDR2 ANQGSEA. CDR3 sequence: CSVRPRGSGANVLTF. In nucleotides, the CDR3 is TGCAGCGTACGACCTCGGGGCTCTGGGGCCAACGTCCTGACTTTC. The full variable domain, with the rest looked up from reference TRBV29-1 and TRBJ2-6, is SAVISQKPSRDICQRGTSLTIQCQVDSQVTMMFWYRQQPGQSLTLIATANQGSEATYESGFVIDKFPISRPNLTFSTLTVSNMSPEDSSIYLCSVRPRGSGANVLTFGAGSRLTVL.

The chain has TRBV2 and TRBJ1-5; D uncertain. Germline V lookup: CDR1 SNHLY, CDR2 FYNNEI. With 0 bases removed from V and 5 bases from J, the gap between germline ends came to 8 bases. The CDR3 is 14 residues long. The CDR3 here is CASSEATVDQPQHF. The CDR3 DNA is TGTGCCAGCAGTGAAGCGACGGTGGATCAGCCCCAGCATTTT.

The chain combines TRBV5-1 with TRBJ2-2, with D hard to call. V shed 2 bases and J shed 4 bases, with 12 bases lying between them. The CDR3 extends over 15 amino acids. Germline V gives CDR1 SGHRS, CDR2 YFSETQ. The CDR3: CASSFSADFTGELFF. CDR3 DNA: TGCGCCAGCAGCTTTTCGGCGGATTTCACCGGGGAGCTGTTTTTT.